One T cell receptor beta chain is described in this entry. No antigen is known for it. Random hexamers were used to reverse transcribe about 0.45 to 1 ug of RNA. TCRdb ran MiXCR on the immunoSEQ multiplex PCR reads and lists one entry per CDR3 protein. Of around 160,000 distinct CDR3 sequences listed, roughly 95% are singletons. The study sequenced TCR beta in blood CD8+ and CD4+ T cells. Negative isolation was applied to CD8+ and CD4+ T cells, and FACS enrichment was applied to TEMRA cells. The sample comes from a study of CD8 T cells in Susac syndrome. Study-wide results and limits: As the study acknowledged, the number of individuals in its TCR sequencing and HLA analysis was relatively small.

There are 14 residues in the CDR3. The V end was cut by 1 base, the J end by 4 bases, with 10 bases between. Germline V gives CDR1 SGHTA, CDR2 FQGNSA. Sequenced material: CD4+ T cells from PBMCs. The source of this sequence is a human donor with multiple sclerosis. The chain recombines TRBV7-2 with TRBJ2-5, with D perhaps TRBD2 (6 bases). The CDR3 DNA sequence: TGTGCCAGCAGCTTAGTTGGCGGGACAGAGACCCAGTACTTC. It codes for CASSLVGGTETQYF.